This entry describes one T cell receptor (beta chain). Sequenced by immunoSEQ multiplex PCR; TCRdb stores in-frame clones only, minus some. Seen here are roughly 23,000 clones, around 90% observed once, and the top ten hold more than 5%. Samples were taken several times over chemoradiotherapy. This sample is part of a study of chemoradiotherapy in HPV16-positive cancers. The trim removed 2 bases at V and 4 bases at J, leaving 5 bases unmatched. Looked up from germline, CDR1 is MNHEY and CDR2 is SVGAGI. The CDR3 covers 15 residues. The sequencing used blood, collected from a patient who underwent chemoradiotherapy. This sequence was found in a human donor with HPV-associated anogenital cancer. This chain links TRBV6-5 with TRBJ1-1; 9 bases are a match to TRBD1. The CDR3 here is CASSYTPDRGTEAFF. The CDR3, as DNA: TGTGCCAGCAGTTACACCCCGGACAGGGGCACTGAAGCTTTCTTT.